This TCR beta chain appears in the sequencing data of a study of CXCR3-negative and CXCR3-positive naive CD8 T cells. Findings of the study overall: Memory cells differed in TRBV-TRBJ usage, but naive CXCR3-negative and CXCR3-positive cells had similar usage. Each naive subset displayed comparably high diversity, whereas memory CD8+ cells displayed much lower diversity.

The germline V gene encodes CDR1 SSHAT and CDR2 FNYEAQ (reference sequence). CDR3 size: 13 residues. With 290,000 or so cells each, the CD8+ T cell subsets were individually sorted in triplicate. TRB cDNA libraries were made by UMI-labeled 5' RACE. TCRdb re-called the 5' RACE reads; one entry per CDR3 protein, DNA not given. The specimen's table records tens of thousands of distinct CDR3 sequences. Of note for this clonotype: The antigen remains undetermined.

The source material was memory CD8+ T cells from blood. The chain employs TRBV7-7 and TRBJ2-3; TCRdb reports TRBD1, a call that lacks DNA to check it against. This TCR came from a human donor in good health. Some clones in this sample may be carry-over from other donors' samples. The chain's CDR3 is CASSLRDTDTQYF.